This T cell receptor beta chain was identified in a study of neurological immune-mediated disorders. Turning to the study itself: Multiple sclerosis patients (n ≈ 34) included around 31 with relapsing-remitting and 3 with secondary progressive disease. General study results and limits: Because no CDR3 amino acid sequences were shared across subjects by expanded clones, private repertoires were suggested in all groups.

This clonotype has at least ten counts. Its antigen remains unknown. This CDR3 is 13 amino acids long. V was cut by 3 bases and J by 2 bases, with 7 bases left in between. Germline CDR1 reads PRHDT; CDR2 reads FYEKMQ (reference sequence). As for the cDNA, it was generated by 5'RACE with 10-nucleotide random UMIs. The output of every sequencing run exceeded 180 million TCR-beta sequences, derived from 15-18 subjects. Each CDR3 protein gets one entry after TCRdb re-called the 5' RACE reads with MiXCR. Altogether approximately 59,000 distinct CDR3 sequences are present, roughly 5% being singletons, with the ten largest covering about 5.8%.

The clonotype was recovered from a human donor with multiple sclerosis. The donor label of this sample is uncertain. The chain recombines TRBV13 with TRBJ1-1; D remains ambiguous. Sequenced input: PBMCs. CDR3 loop: CASSLQANTEAFF. In DNA form, the CDR3 reads TGTGCCAGCAGCTTGCAGGCTAACACTGAAGCTTTCTTT.